The source of this TCR beta chain is a study of T cells after yellow fever vaccination (dated by TCRdb to about 2019). Concerning the study at large: The SMART-Seq v4 Ultra Low Input RNA kit was used to prepare libraries from fractions with low cell numbers. Bulk TCR alpha and beta repertoires were sequenced longitudinally to track T-cell clones before and after primary and booster YFV17D yellow fever vaccination. Two healthy male donors, one aged 18 to 30 and one aged 30 to 40 years, made up the cohort. Blood was drawn at multiple timepoints before and after primary and secondary immunization, with bulk PBMC replicates and cell subsets isolated. Beyond this particular receptor, the publication reports: FACS-sorted repertoires could contain abundant contaminating clonotypes from the bulk population, so computational filtering was required. Compared with the primary T-cell response, the secondary T-cell response was faster but weaker, reaching its peak on day 5 rather than on day 15. A small share of clonotypes occurred in both CD4 and CD8 compartments, likely arising from convergent recombination. Because the study included only two donors, the extent to which the findings can be generalized is limited. Most clones expanded after primary vaccination were re-detected after the booster (almost 98% of CD4 and 80% to 90% of CD8), suggesting broad memory maintenance.

Instrument on record: Illumina NovaSeq 6000. Synthesis of TCR cDNA relied on 5'RACE template switching, a step that introduced a universal primer site along with unique molecular identifiers. Priming of cDNA synthesis was performed from both the TCR alpha and TCR beta constant segments. Library amplification used two PCR steps, and the second PCR step added sample barcodes and sequencing adapters. Sequencing of libraries was done on Illumina HiSeq 2500 (2x100 bp) or NovaSeq (2x150 bp). Regarding the original processing steps: MIGEC was used to demultiplex reads and collapse the reads into UMI consensus sequences, and MiXCR was used for V(D)J alignment. Clonotypes responding to the vaccine were identified with edgeR on replicate PBMC samples, with the criteria of FDR below 0.01 and a log2 fold change above 5 up to day 15. Bulk clonotypes were assigned CD4 or CD8 identity according to which sequenced CD4 or CD8 repertoire held them at higher abundance. TCRdb reran the public reads through fastp at Q25 and MiXCR, keeping productive beta chains. Duplicate CDR3 protein sequences are folded into a single record with the most common DNA and genes. These V and J calls originate from TCRdb's pipeline instead of the authors' own analysis. The sample includes just over 250,000 distinct CDR3 sequences, with 5.2% observed a single time. The ten largest make up around 3.3% of the sample.

The table lists this clonotype with many counts. No antigen is known for it. Nothing much larger sits one base from this clone, and base qualities are not available. The treatment or condition label on this specimen signifies: live attenuated yellow fever vaccine strain. PBMCs were isolated from peripheral blood using a standard Ficoll-Paque protocol. Dynabeads CD4 and CD8 positive selection kits were used to isolate the CD4 and CD8 T-cell fractions. TriZol was used to extract RNA from bulk PBMCs, CD4 and CD8 fractions, and dextramer-positive and dextramer-negative fractions. Here the sequenced sample was CD4+ T cells sorted from PBMCs, taken on the day of the yellow fever booster vaccination. This TCR derives from a man younger than 30 who received the YFV17D yellow fever vaccine.

Here the CDR3 is given as CASSLVPSNEQFF. Here is the DNA: TGCGCCAGCAGCTTGGTTCCGTCTAATGAGCAGTTCTTC. The sequence is built from TRBV5-1 and TRBJ2-1; no D segment can be confidently identified. Spanning cysteine to phenylalanine, the CDR3 consists of 13 amino acids. Of all the DNA, just the CDR3 is kept, 39 bases in frame from base 1. V is cut by 0 bases and J by 7 bases, and the space between the germline ends is 8 bases. CDR1 SGHRS and CDR2 YFSETQ were looked up in the germline V gene.